Listed here are 27 T cell receptor beta chains from one sample, sequenced in a study of cytomegalovirus exposure and HLA in healthy donors. Primers included in the PCR were 60 Vbeta and 13 Jbeta primers. Only in-frame clones appear in the TCRdb table, and some are missing; sequencing was by immunoSEQ multiplex PCR. This repertoire shows about 93,000 clones, about 66% found once; its top ten account for about 6.3%. The specimen was PBMCs. Source of these receptors: a boy aged 10-17 years in good health and CMV-seropositive.

This clone was counted a single time. The J gene is TRBJ1-4, the V gene TRBV7-2, with no clear D. The CDR3 extends over 13 amino acids. V shed 8 bases and J shed 8 bases, with 15 bases lying between them. Germline V gene sequence: CDR1 SGHTA, CDR2 FQGNSA. The DNA of the CDR3 is TGTGCCAGCTCTCGGGAGGGAGGCGAAAAACTGTTTTTT. Amino acid sequence: CASSREGGEKLFF.

V and J are TRBV6-1 and TRBJ2-3; 9 nucleotides align to TRBD2. CDR1 is MNHNS and CDR2 is SASEGT in the germline V gene. V gave up 6 bases and J gave up 4 bases; unmatched junction bases: 8. The CDR3 sequence is 15 residues long. For the CDR3, the DNA is TGTGCCAGCAGCGGACTTACTAGCGGGTCAGATACGCAGTATTTT. It encodes CASSGLTSGSDTQYF.

This sequence joins TRBV29-1 and TRBJ1-6; possible D gene TRBD1, 6 bases. Germline CDR1 SQVTM, CDR2 ANQGSEA. V lost 6 bases and J 9 bases, leaving 18 bases between the germline ends. The CDR3 extends over 14 amino acids. CDR3: CSVKDSRLGSPLHF. CDR3 DNA sequence: TGCAGCGTGAAGGACAGTCGCTTGGGTTCACCCCTCCACTTT.

The chain links TRBV13 to TRBJ2-7; possible D gene TRBD2, 5 bases. In germline, CDR1 is PRHDT, CDR2 FYEKMQ (reference sequence). Trimming removed 3 bases at V and 0 bases at J, with 9 bases between. This CDR3 is built from 14 residues. The CDR3 loop reads CASSLQRRSYEQYF. The CDR3 nucleotides are TGTGCCAGCAGCTTGCAGCGGCGCTCCTACGAGCAGTACTTC. The whole variable domain, remainder taken from reference TRBV13 and TRBJ2-7, is AAGVIQSPRHLIKEKRETATLKCYPIPRHDTVYWYQQGPGQDPQFLISFYEKMQSDKGSIPDRFSAQQFSDYHSELNMSSLELGDSALYFCASSLQRRSYEQYFGPGTRLTVT.

There are a few counts of this clone. The V gene is TRBV28, the J gene TRBJ1-2; D may be TRBD1 (6 bases). The length of the CDR3 is 15 residues. V was clipped by 1 base and J by 2 bases, with 11 bases between them. Germline V gives CDR1 MDHEN, CDR2 SYDVKM. The CDR3 protein is CASSLLWDTNYGYTF. The CDR3 nucleotides read TGTGCCAGCAGTTTATTATGGGACACGAACTATGGCTACACCTTC.

The V and J genes are TRBV2 and TRBJ1-1; TRBD1 aligns across 8 bases. The CDR3 spans 11 residues. In germline, CDR1 is SNHLY, CDR2 FYNNEI. V shed 6 bases and J 7 bases; nucleotides not matched to a gene: 1. CDR3 DNA: TGTGCCAGCAGGGGGACAGGTGAAGCTTTCTTT. The encoded protein is CASRGTGEAFF.

V gene TRBV29-1 combines with J gene TRBJ2-7; tentative D call: TRBD1 (5 bases). Germline V CDR1 and CDR2: SQVTM, ANQGSEA. The CDR3 is made up of 16 amino acids. V was pared by 2 bases and J by 0 bases, with 17 bases between. The CDR3 spells CSVESGGHSTSYEQYF. The CDR3 region has the DNA TGCAGCGTTGAATCGGGTGGACATTCAACCTCCTACGAGCAGTACTTC.

The V and J genes are TRBV6-6 and TRBJ1-5; a weak D match, TRBD1 (6 bases). The germline V gene has CDR1 MNHNY and CDR2 SVGAGI (reference sequence). The ends were cut back, 6 bases at V and 0 bases at J, with 15 bases in the middle. The CDR3 spans 16 residues. Here the CDR3 DNA reads TGTGCCAGCAGCCTCAGGGACACCTATAGCAATCAGCCCCAGCATTTT. Translated: CASSLRDTYSNQPQHF.

The rearrangement uses TRBV9 and TRBJ1-2; TRBD1 is a possible D gene (5 bases). Per germline, CDR1 SGDLS and CDR2 YYNGEE. CDR3 length: 13 amino acids. With 0 bases removed from V and 2 bases from J, the gap between germline ends came to 5 bases. Here the CDR3 DNA reads TGTGCCAGCAGCGTAGGACAGAACTATGGCTACACCTTC. Translated, it gives CASSVGQNYGYTF.

The chain has TRBV18 and TRBJ1-1; 7 nucleotides align to TRBD1. J lost 1 base, V lost 5 bases, and 7 bases had no gene match. Germline assignment: CDR1 KGHSH and CDR2 LQKENI. The CDR3 is 15 residues long. In DNA form, the CDR3 reads TGTGCCAGCTCAGAGTCCGGGACAGCGAACACTGAAGCTTTCTTT. Protein sequence: CASSESGTANTEAFF.

This sequence joins TRBV4-2 and TRBJ1-1; 8 nucleotides line up with TRBD1. Per the germline V gene, CDR1 is LGHNA and CDR2 is YNFKEQ. The CDR3 extends over 14 amino acids. Trimming cost V 3 bases and J 3 bases; bases outside gene matches: 3. The DNA for the CDR3 is TGTGCCAGCAGCCAGGGGACAGGAGACACTGAAGCTTTCTTT. Its translation: CASSQGTGDTEAFF.

The V and J genes are TRBV20-1 and TRBJ1-2; D remains unclear. The V gene lost 7 bases and the J gene lost 9 bases, with 15 bases spanning the gap. CDR1 DFQATT and CDR2 SNEGSKA come from the germline V gene (reference sequence). The CDR3 has 11 residues. The CDR3 is CSVDGSGSYTF. As DNA, the CDR3 is TGCAGTGTGGACGGGAGCGGTAGCTACACCTTC.

This chain links TRBV5-1 with TRBJ2-7; 12 nucleotides line up with TRBD2. Germline CDR1 reads SGHRS; CDR2 reads YFSETQ. The CDR3 is 15 residues long. V dropped 4 bases and J dropped 6; count of bases not matched to a gene: 8. CDR3 protein: CASSPLTSGSSEQYF. CDR3 coding DNA: TGCGCCAGCAGCCCTCTGACTAGCGGGAGCAGCGAGCAGTACTTC.

This chain links TRBV4-2 with TRBJ2-5; 8 bases fit TRBD2. Trimming at V came to 1 base and at J to 5 bases, leaving 6 bases not matched to a gene. Germline-derived CDR1 and CDR2 are LGHNA and YNFKEQ. The CDR3 is made up of 15 amino acids. Here the CDR3 reads CASSQVAGRVETQYF. The CDR3 DNA reads TGTGCCAGCAGCCAAGTAGCGGGGAGGGTGGAGACCCAGTACTTC.

The sample holds a few counts of this clone. This rearrangement joins TRBV7-9 to TRBJ1-6; 10 positions agree with TRBD1. V gave up 8 bases and J gave up 7 bases; unmatched junction bases: 5. This CDR3 has 14 residues. Germline-derived CDR1 and CDR2 are SEHNR and FQNEAQ (reference sequence). The CDR3 DNA is TGTGCCAGCGGGACAGGGGTAACAAATTCACCCCTCCACTTT. Protein: CASGTGVTNSPLHF.

The gene calls are TRBV5-1 and TRBJ2-7, with 8 bases aligning to TRBD1. Germline V gives CDR1 SGHRS, CDR2 YFSETQ. V trimming: 4 bases; J trimming: 7 bases; junction bases outside the gene matches: 13. This CDR3 is built from 15 residues. The CDR3 DNA reads TGCGCCAGCAGCAGTGGACAGGGTAATCGATTAGAGCAGTACTTC. It yields the protein CASSSGQGNRLEQYF.

This chain uses TRBV2 with TRBJ1-1; TRBD1 is a possible D gene (5 bases). The CDR3 extends over 13 amino acids. Looked up from germline, CDR1 is SNHLY and CDR2 is FYNNEI. Between the trimmed V and J ends, which lost 6 bases and 1 base, there was a span of 9 bases. DNA for the CDR3: TGTGCCAGCAGAAACCAGGGGAACACTGAAGCTTTCTTT. It is translated as CASRNQGNTEAFF.

This chain's CDR3 is CASSPRTGEETQYF. Here the CDR3 DNA reads TGTGCCAGCTCACCGCGGACAGGGGAAGAGACCCAGTACTTC. The gene calls are TRBV18 and TRBJ2-5, with 9 nucleotides matching TRBD1. The CDR3 consists of 14 residues. CDR1 and CDR2 from the germline V gene are KGHSH and LQKENI. The V and J ends lost 3 bases and 3 bases, in that order; junction bases with no gene match: 2.

The chain links TRBV15 to TRBJ2-1; 10 positions match TRBD2. Germline-derived CDR1 and CDR2 are LNHNV and YYDKDF (reference sequence). The CDR3 extends over 16 amino acids. Trimming at V came to 4 bases and at J to 6 bases, leaving 9 bases not matched to a gene. CDR3 residues: CATSTPGTSAANEQFF. In DNA form, the CDR3 reads TGTGCCACCAGCACCCCCGGGACTAGCGCTGCCAATGAGCAGTTCTTC. Combining the CDR3 with reference TRBV15 and TRBJ2-1 gives the whole variable domain DAMVIQNPRYQVTQFGKPVTLSCSQTLNHNVMYWYQQKSSQAPKLLFHYYDKDFNNEADTPDNFQSRRPNTSFCFLDIRSPGLGDTAMYLCATSTPGTSAANEQFFGPGTRLTVL.

In this sample, this clone turned up a few times. The rearrangement links TRBV27 to TRBJ1-2; 9 bases line up with TRBD1. Germline lookup yields CDR1 MNHEY and CDR2 SMNVEV (reference sequence). V was pared by 5 bases and J by 8 bases, with 3 bases of the junction left unmatched. The CDR3 runs 12 residues. The CDR3, as DNA: TGTGCCAGCAGTCGACAGGGGGGCGGCTACACCTTC. Translation: CASSRQGGGYTF.

The chain couples TRBV7-3 to TRBJ2-5, with D possibly TRBD2 on 5 matching bases. The length of the CDR3 is 14 residues. The germline V gene encodes CDR1 SGHTA and CDR2 FQGTGA. V dropped 4 bases and J dropped 4 bases, with 13 bases sitting between them. Written as DNA, the CDR3 is TGTGCCAGCAGCTCTTCGAGGGCGGGAGAGACCCAGTACTTC. This codes for CASSSSRAGETQYF.

The chain uses TRBV13 and TRBJ2-1; tentative D call: TRBD1 (6 bases). The CDR3 is 17 amino acids. The germline gives CDR1 PRHDT, CDR2 FYEKMQ (reference sequence). The V gene lost 4 bases and the J gene lost 1 base, with 17 bases spanning the gap. This chain's CDR3 is CASSSWTDHMSYNEQFF. Here the CDR3 DNA reads TGTGCCAGCAGCTCGTGGACAGACCATATGTCCTACAATGAGCAGTTCTTC. The entire variable domain, with the rest obtained from reference TRBV13 and TRBJ2-1, is as follows: AAGVIQSPRHLIKEKRETATLKCYPIPRHDTVYWYQQGPGQDPQFLISFYEKMQSDKGSIPDRFSAQQFSDYHSELNMSSLELGDSALYFCASSSWTDHMSYNEQFFGPGTRLTVL.

Regarding this clone: A read error may account for a junction end that differs from germline. The chain recombines TRBV2 with TRBJ2-7; tentative D call: TRBD1 (6 bases). The CDR3 contains 14 residues. Germline CDR1 and CDR2: SNHLY and FYNNEI. The CDR3 is CASSEDRWGYEQYF. CDR3 nucleotide sequence: TGTGCCAGCAGCGAAGACAGGTGGGGATACGAGCAGTACTTC.

CDR3 sequence: CAWSGQGFGGYGYTF. The CDR3 DNA reads TGTGCCTGGAGTGGACAGGGGTTCGGTGGCTATGGCTACACCTTC. The chain uses TRBV30 and TRBJ1-2; 8 bases map to TRBD1. The junction had 8 bases not matched to a gene; V was cut back by 1 base and J by 4 bases. CDR1 and CDR2 from the germline V gene are GTSNPN and SVGIG (reference sequence). There are 15 residues in the CDR3.

This clone appeared a single time. The chain joins TRBV5-1 to TRBJ2-3, with 9 bases identical to TRBD1. CDR3 length: 16 amino acids. Trimming at V came to 2 bases and at J to 6 bases, leaving 10 bases not matched to a gene. Germline V CDR1 and CDR2: SGHRS, YFSETQ. DNA of the CDR3: TGCGCCAGCAGCTTAGGGACAGGGATGGGTTTCGATACGCAGTATTTT. Translating it yields CASSLGTGMGFDTQYF. The whole variable domain, filled in from reference TRBV5-1 and TRBJ2-3, reads KAGVTQTPRYLIKTRGQQVTLSCSPISGHRSVSWYQQTPGQGLQFLFEYFSETQRNKGNFPGRFSGRQFSNSRSEMNVSTLELGDSALYLCASSLGTGMGFDTQYFGPGTRLTVL.

The J gene is TRBJ2-1, the V gene TRBV9, with 7 bases matching TRBD1. The ends lost 3 bases at V and 1 base at J; junction bases unmatched: 1. Looked up from germline, CDR1 is SGDLS and CDR2 is YYNGEE. The CDR3 spans 14 residues. Here the CDR3 reads CASSEGASYNEQFF. In DNA, the CDR3 is TGTGCCAGCAGCGAGGGGGCATCCTACAATGAGCAGTTCTTC.

The rearrangement uses TRBV5-1 and TRBJ2-7; a possible D gene is TRBD2 (6 bases). Germline V gene sequence: CDR1 SGHRS, CDR2 YFSETQ. V lost 4 bases, J lost 6 bases, and 17 bases lay in between. The CDR3 contains 14 residues. Here the CDR3 DNA reads TGCGCCAGCAGCGAGAGGCCCCAGGGAGGCGAGCAGTACTTC. Protein: CASSERPQGGEQYF.